This TCR beta chain comes out of a study of blood T cell repertoires in COVID-19. Turning to the study itself: Samples of COVID-19 (acute and convalescent) were obtained from the United States, Italy and Spain. PBMCs, B-cell-depleted T cells, or T cells provided the cDNA or gDNA that made up the material.

In the authors' workflow: Researchers report that nucleated cell counts were estimated from reference gene primer amplification. The method was immunoSEQ multiplex PCR; TCRdb's version includes in-frame clones alone and lacks a portion of them. That table furnishes V, J and clone size, whereas the DNA furnished D and trimming. Here the sample spans around 180,000 clones, over 70% being singletons. This CDR3 has 15 residues. Germline V CDR1 and CDR2: SGHTA, FQGNSA. Deletions cut 5 bases from V and 1 base from J, with 12 bases between. The specimen was peripheral blood. The sequence derives from a man aged 60-69 years with active or convalescent COVID-19. The chain carries TRBV7-2 and TRBJ1-5, with D maybe TRBD1 (5 bases). This CDR3 reads CASSKPGGSNQPQHF. The CDR3 nucleotides read TGTGCCAGCAGCAAGCCCGGGGGAAGCAATCAGCCCCAGCATTTT.